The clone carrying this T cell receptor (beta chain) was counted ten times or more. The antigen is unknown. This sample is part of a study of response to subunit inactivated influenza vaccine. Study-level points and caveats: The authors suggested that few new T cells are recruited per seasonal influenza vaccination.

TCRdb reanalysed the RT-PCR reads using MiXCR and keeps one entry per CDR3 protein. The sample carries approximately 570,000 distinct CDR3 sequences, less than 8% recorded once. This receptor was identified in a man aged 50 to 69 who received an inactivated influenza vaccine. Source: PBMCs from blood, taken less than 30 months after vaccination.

CDR3 region: CASSRWGLGEQETQYF. DNA for the CDR3: TGTGCCAGCAGCCGATGGGGGTTGGGGGAACAAGAGACCCAGTACTTC. The V gene is TRBV6-1, the J gene TRBJ2-5; D possibly matches TRBD1 or TRBD2 (5 bases each). Trimming removed 6 bases from V and 2 bases from J, with 19 bases in between. This CDR3 is built from 16 residues. Germline V gives CDR1 MNHNS, CDR2 SASEGT.